This T cell receptor beta chain was identified during a study of T cell repertoires in cytomegalovirus infection. This CDR3 has 14 amino acids. In germline, CDR1 is LNHDA, CDR2 SQIVND (reference sequence). V shed 6 bases and J shed 2 bases, with 14 bases lying between them. Using its own MiXCR run on the reads, TCRdb lists one record per CDR3 protein. The sample consists of roughly 500,000 distinct CDR3 sequences, 25% to 35% of them appearing once. This clonotype was detected a few times. Antigen specificity is unknown. V and J are TRBV19 and TRBJ2-7; D is possibly TRBD1 (6 bases). Source: cultured PBMCs, taken from culture after CMV antigen stimulation. The sequence was collected from a human donor in good health (CMV status not recorded). Some clones in this sample may be carry-over from other donors' samples. This chain's CDR3 is CASSSGASPYEQYV. CDR3 in DNA: TGTGCCAGTAGCTCAGGGGCCTCCCCCTACGAGCAGTACGTC.